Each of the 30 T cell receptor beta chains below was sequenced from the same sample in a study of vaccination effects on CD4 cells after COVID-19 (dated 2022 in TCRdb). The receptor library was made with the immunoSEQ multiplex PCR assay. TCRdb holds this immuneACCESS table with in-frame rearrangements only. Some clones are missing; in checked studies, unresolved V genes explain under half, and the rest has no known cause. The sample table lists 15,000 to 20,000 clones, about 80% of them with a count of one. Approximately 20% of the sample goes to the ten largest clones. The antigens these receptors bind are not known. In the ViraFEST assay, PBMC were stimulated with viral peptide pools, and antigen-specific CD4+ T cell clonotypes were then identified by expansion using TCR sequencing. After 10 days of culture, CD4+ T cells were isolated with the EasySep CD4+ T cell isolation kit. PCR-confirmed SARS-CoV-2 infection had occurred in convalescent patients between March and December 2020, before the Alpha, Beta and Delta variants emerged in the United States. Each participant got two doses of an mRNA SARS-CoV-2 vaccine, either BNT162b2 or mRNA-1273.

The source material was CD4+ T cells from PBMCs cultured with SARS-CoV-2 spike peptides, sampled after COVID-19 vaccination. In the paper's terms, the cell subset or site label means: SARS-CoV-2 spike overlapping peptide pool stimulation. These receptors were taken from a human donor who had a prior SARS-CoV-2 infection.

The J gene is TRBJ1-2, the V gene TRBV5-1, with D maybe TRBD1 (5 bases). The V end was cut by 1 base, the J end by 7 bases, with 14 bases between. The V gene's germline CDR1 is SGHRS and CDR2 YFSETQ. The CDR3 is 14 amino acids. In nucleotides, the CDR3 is TGCGCCAGCAGCTTGTTCTCAGGGTCTGGTGGCTACACCTTC. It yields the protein CASSLFSGSGGYTF.

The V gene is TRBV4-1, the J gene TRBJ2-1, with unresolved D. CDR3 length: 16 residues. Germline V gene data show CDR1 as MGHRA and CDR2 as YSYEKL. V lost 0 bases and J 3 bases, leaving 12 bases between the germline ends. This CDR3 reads CASSQEVRLDYNEQFF. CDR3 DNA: TGCGCCAGCAGCCAAGAGGTCCGGTTGGACTACAATGAGCAGTTCTTC.

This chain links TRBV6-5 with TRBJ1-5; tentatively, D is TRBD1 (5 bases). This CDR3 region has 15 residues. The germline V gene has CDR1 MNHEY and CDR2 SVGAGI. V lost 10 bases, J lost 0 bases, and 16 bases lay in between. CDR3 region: CATHGRDGSNQPQHF. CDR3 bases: TGTGCCACACACGGGCGGGACGGTAGCAATCAGCCCCAGCATTTT.

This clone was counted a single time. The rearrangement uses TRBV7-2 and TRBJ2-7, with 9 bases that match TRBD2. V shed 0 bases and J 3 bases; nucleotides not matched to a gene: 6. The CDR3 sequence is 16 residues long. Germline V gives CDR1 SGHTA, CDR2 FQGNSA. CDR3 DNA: TGTGCCAGCAGCTTAGCGGGTAGCGGGGGAATCTACGAGCAGTACTTC. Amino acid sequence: CASSLAGSGGIYEQYF. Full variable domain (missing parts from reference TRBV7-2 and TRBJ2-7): GAGVSQSPSNKVTEKGKDVELRCDPISGHTALYWYRQSLGQGLEFLIYFQGNSAPDKSGLPSDRFSAERTGGSVSTLTIQRTQQEDSAVYLCASSLAGSGGIYEQYFGPGTRLTVT.

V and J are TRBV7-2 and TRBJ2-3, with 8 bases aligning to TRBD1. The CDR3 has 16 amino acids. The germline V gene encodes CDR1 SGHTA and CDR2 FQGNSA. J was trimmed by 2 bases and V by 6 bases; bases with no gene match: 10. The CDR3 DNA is TGTGCCAGCAGAACGGGCGGGACAGGACCCACAGATACGCAGTATTTT. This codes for CASRTGGTGPTDTQYF.

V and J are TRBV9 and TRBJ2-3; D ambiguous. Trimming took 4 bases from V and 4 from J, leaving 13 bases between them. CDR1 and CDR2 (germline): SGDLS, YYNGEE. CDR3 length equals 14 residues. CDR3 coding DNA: TGTGCCAGCAGCCCATCCGGCCCGCCAGATACGCAGTATTTT. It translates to CASSPSGPPDTQYF.

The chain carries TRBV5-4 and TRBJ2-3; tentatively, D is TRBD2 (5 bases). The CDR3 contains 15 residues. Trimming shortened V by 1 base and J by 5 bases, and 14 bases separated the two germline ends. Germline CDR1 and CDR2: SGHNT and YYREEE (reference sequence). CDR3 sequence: CASSLIRKEGDTQYF. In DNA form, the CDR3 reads TGTGCCAGCAGCTTGATCAGAAAAGAGGGAGATACGCAGTATTTT.

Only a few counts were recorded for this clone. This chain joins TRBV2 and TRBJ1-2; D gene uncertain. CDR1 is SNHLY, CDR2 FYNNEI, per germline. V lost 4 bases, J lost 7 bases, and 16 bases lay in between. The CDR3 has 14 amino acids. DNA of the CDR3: TGTGCCAGCAGTGCGCAAACTACTCTGGGTGGCTACACCTTC. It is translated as CASSAQTTLGGYTF.

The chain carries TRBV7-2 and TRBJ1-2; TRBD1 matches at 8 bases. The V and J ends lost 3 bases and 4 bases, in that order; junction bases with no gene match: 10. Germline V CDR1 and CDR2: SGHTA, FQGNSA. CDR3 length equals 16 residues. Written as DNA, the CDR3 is TGTGCCAGCAGCTTCCCAACGGGACAGGCGGCCTATGGCTACACCTTC. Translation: CASSFPTGQAAYGYTF.

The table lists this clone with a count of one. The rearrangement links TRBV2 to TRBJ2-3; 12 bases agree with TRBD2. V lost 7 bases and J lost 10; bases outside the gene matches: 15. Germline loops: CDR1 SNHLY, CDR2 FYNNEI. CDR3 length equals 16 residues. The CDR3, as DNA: TGTGCCAGCACCCTCCCGAGGACTAGCGGGGAATCGTCGCAGTATTTT. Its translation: CASTLPRTSGESSQYF.

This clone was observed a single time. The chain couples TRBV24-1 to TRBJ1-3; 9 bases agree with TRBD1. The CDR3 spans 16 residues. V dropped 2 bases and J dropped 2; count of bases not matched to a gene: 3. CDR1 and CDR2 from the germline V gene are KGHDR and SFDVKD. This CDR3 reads CATSDSGTGPGNTIYF. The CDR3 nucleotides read TGTGCCACCAGTGATTCCGGGACAGGGCCTGGAAACACCATATATTTT.

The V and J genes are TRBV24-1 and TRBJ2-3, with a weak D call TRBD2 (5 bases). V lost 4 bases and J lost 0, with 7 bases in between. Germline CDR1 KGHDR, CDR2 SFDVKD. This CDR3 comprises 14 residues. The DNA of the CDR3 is TGTGCCACCAGTGACAGGACTAGCACAGATACGCAGTATTTT. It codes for CATSDRTSTDTQYF.

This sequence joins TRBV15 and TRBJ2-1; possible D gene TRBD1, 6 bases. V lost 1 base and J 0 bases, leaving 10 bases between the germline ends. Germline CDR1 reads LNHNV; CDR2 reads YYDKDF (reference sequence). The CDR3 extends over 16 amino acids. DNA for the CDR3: TGTGCCACCAGCAGAGGAACAGGGTCCTCCTACAATGAGCAGTTCTTC. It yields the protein CATSRGTGSSYNEQFF.

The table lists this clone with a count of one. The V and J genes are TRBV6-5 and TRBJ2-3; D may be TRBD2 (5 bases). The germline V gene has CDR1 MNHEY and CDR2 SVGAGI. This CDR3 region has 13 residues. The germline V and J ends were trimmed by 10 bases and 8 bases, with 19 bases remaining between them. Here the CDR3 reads CATSEGSLGTQYF. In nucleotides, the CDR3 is TGTGCCACCTCTGAGGGCTCCCTGGGTACGCAGTATTTT.

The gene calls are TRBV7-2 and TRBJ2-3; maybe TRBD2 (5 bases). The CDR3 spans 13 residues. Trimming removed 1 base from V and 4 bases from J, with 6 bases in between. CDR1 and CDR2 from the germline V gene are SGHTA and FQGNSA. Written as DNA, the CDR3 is TGTGCCAGCAGCTTAGAGAGGGCAGATACGCAGTATTTT. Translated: CASSLERADTQYF.

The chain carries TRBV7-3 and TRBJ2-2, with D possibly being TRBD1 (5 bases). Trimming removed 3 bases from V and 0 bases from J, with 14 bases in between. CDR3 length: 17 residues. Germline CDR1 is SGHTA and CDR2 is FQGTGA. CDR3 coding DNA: TGTGCCAGCAGCTTGACAGCTAATTACGCGAACACCGGGGAGCTGTTTTTT. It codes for CASSLTANYANTGELFF.

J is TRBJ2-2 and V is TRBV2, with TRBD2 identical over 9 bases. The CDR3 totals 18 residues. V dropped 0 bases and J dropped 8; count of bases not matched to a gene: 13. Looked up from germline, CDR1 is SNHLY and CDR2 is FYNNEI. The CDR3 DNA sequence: TGTGCCAGCAGTGAAGCGCTCGTTAGCGGGAGATCGGCTGGGGAGCTGTTTTTT. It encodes CASSEALVSGRSAGELFF.

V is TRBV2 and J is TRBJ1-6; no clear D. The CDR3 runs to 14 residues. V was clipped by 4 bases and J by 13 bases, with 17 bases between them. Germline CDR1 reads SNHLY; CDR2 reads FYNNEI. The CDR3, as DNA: TGTGCCAGCAGTGGTGTCCCCCAACCCGGCCCCCTCCACTTT. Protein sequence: CASSGVPQPGPLHF.

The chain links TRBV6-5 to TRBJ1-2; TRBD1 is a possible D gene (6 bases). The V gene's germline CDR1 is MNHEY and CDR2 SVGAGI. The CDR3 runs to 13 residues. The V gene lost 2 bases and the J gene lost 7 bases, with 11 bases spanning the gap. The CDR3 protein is CASSYVSGAGYTF. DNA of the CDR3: TGTGCCAGCAGTTACGTCTCAGGGGCTGGCTACACCTTC.

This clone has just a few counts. CDR3 nucleotide sequence: TGTGCCAGCAGCTTAATTTTAGCTGACATCGGCTACACCTTC. Its protein is CASSLILADIGYTF. This chain connects TRBV7-9 to TRBJ1-2; D is unresolved. This CDR3 is 14 amino acids long. Trimming cost V 2 bases and J 8 bases, with 15 bases left between them. Germline CDR1 SEHNR, CDR2 FQNEAQ (reference sequence). Based on the CDR3 plus reference TRBV7-9 and TRBJ1-2, the full variable domain is DTGVSQNPRHKITKRGQNVTFRCDPISEHNRLYWYRQTLGQGPEFLTYFQNEAQLEKSRLLSDRFSAERPKGSFSTLEIQRTEQGDSAMYLCASSLILADIGYTFGSGTRLTVV.

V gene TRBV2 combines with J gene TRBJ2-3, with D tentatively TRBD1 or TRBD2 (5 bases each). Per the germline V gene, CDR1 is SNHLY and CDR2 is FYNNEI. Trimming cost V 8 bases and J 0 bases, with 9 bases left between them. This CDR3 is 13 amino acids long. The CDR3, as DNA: TGTGCCAGCGCCTGGGACAGCACAGATACGCAGTATTTT. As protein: CASAWDSTDTQYF.

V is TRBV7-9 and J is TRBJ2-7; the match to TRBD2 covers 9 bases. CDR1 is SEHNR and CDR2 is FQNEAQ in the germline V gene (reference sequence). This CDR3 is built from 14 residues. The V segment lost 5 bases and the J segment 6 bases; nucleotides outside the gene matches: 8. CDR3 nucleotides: TGTGCCAGCAGCAAACCGGGACTAGCAGGCGAGCAGTACTTC. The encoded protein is CASSKPGLAGEQYF.

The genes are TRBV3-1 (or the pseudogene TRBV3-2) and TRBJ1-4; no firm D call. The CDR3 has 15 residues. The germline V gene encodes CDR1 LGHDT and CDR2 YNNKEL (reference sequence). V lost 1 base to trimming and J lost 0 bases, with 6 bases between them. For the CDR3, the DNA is TGTGCCAGCAGCCAAGTCGTTGCAACTAATGAAAAACTGTTTTTT. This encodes CASSQVVATNEKLFF.

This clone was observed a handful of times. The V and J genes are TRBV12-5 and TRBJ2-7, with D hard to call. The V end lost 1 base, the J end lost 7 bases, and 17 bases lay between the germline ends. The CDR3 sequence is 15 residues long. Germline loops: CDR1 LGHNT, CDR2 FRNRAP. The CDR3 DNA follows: TGTGCTAGTGGTTTGGGCCTAAGACACTTAGGAGAGCAGTACTTC. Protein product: CASGLGLRHLGEQYF.

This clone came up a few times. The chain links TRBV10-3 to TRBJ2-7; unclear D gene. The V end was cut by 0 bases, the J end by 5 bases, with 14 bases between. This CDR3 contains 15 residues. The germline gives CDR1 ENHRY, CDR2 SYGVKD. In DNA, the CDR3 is TGTGCCATCAGTGAGTCGAGGACCGTAGGCGACGAGCAGTACTTC. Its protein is CAISESRTVGDEQYF.

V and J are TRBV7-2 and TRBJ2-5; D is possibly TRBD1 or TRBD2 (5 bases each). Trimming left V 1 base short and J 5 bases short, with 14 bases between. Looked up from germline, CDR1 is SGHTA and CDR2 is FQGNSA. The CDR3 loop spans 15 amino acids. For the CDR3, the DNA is TGTGCCAGCAGCTTAGGCGATTGGGGGTGGGAGACCCAGTACTTC. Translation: CASSLGDWGWETQYF.

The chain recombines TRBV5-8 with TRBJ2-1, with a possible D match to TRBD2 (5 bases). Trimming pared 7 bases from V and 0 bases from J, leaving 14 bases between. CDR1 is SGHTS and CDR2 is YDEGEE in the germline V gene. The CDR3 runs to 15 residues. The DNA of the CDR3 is TGTGCCAGCGACGCCGGGGAGAGCTCCTACAATGAGCAGTTCTTC. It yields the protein CASDAGESSYNEQFF.

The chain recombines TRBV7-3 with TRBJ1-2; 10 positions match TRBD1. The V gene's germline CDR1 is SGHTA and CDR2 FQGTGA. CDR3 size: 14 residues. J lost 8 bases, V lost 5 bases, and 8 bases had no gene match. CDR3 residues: CASSPSGTGVGYTF. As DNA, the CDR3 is TGTGCCAGCAGCCCATCCGGGACAGGGGTCGGCTACACCTTC.

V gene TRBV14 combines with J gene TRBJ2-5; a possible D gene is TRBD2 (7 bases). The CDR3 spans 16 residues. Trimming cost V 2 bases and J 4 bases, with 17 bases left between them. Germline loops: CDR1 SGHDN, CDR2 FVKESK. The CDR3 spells CASSQWGREPRETQYF. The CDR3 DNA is TGTGCCAGCAGCCAATGGGGGCGGGAGCCCCGAGAGACCCAGTACTTC.

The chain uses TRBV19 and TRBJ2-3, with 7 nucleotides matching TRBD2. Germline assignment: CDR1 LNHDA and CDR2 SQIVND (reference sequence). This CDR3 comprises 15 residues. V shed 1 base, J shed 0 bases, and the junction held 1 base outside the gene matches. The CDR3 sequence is CASSIGGGSTDTQYF. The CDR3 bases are TGTGCCAGTAGTATAGGGGGGGGAAGCACAGATACGCAGTATTTT.